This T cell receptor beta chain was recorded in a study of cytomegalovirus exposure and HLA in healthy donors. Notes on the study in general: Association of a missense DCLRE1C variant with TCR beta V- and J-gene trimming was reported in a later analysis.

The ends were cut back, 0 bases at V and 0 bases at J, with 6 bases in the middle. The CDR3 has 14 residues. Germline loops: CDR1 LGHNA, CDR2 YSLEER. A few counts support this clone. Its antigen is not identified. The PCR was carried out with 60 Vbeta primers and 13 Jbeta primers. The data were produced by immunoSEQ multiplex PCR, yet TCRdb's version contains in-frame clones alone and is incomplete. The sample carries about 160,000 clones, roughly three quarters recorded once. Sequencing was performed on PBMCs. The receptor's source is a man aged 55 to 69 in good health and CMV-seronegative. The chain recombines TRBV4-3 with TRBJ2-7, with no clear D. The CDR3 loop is CASSQDVNSYEQYF. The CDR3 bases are TGCGCCAGCAGCCAAGATGTCAACTCCTACGAGCAGTACTTC.